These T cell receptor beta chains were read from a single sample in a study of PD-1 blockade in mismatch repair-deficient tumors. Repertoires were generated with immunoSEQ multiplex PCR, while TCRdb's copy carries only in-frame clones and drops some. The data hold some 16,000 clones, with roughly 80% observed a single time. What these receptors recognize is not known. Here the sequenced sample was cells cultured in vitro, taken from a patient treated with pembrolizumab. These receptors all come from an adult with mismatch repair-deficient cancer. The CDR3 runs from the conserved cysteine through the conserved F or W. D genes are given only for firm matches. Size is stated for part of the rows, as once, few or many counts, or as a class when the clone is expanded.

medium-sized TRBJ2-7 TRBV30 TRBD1 TGTGCCTGGAGGGGACAGGGGATCGCCTACGAGCAGTACTTC CAWRGQGIAYEQYF
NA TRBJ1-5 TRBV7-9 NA TGTGCCAGCAGCTCTCACAATCAGCCCCAGCATTTT CASSSHNQPQHF
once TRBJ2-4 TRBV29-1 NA TGCAGCGTTCTATCTGGACAGGGACTACAGTACTTC CSVLSGQGLQYF
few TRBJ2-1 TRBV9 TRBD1 TGTGCCAGCAGCACCCCAGGGGGACAGGGTGGAGATGAGCAGTTCTTC CASSTPGGQGGDEQFF
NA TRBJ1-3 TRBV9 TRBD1 TGTGCCAGCAGCGTCGGGACAGCAACCCTCGGAAACACCATATATTTT CASSVGTATLGNTIYF
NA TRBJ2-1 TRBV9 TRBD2 TGTGCCAGCAGCGCTCTAGCGGGAGAGCACAATGAGCAGTTCTTC CASSALAGEHNEQFF
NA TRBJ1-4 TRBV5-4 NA TGTGCCAGCAGCTTACCCGGTAAGGGTGAAAAACTGTTTTTT CASSLPGKGEKLFF
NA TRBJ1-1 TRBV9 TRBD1 TGTGCCAGCAGCTCGACAGGGGGCACTGAAGCTTTCTTT CASSSTGGTEAFF
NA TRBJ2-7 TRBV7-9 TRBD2 TGTGCCAGCAGCCTAGCGGGGACTTCCTACGAGCAGTACTTC CASSLAGTSYEQYF
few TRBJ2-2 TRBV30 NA TGTGCCTGGAACCAAGACACGCCGTTGGAGCTGTTTTTT CAWNQDTPLELFF
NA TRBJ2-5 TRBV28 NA TGTGCCAGCAGTTTCTACGAGACCCAGTACTTC CASSFYETQYF
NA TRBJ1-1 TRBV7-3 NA TGTGCCAGCAGCCCTACCCCGGGATTGAACACTGAAGCTTTCTTT CASSPTPGLNTEAFF
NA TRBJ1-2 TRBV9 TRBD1 TGTGCCAGCAGCCCCCGACAGGGCGGGAACTATGGCTACACCTTC CASSPRQGGNYGYTF
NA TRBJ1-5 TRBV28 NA TGTGCCAGCAGTTTCCTGGCATCAGGCAATCAGCCCCAGCATTTT CASSFLASGNQPQHF
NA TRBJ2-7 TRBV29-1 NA TGCAGCGTTGTCAGTTACGAGCAGTACTTC CSVVSYEQYF
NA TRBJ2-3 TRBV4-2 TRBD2 TGTGCCAGCAGCCCAGGGACTAGCGGGGGGGTGGGGTACACAGATACGCAGTATTTT CASSPGTSGGVGYTDTQYF
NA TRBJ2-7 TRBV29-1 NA TGCAGCGTTGAAGGGGTAGCGCCTTTCTACGAGCAGTACTTT CSVEGVAPFYEQYF
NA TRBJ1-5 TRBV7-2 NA TGTGCCAGCAGCTTAGAGCGGGGCACCCAGCATTTT CASSLERGTQHF
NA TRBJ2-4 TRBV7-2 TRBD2 TGTGCCAGCAGCTCAGAGCCGGGACTAAACATAGCCAAAAACATTCAGTACTTC CASSSEPGLNIAKNIQYF
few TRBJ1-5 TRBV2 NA TGTGCCAGCGCGTCCTATAGCAATCAGCCCCAGCATTTT CASASYSNQPQHF
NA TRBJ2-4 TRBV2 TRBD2 TGTGCCAGCCTGGCCGGGGGGGCCAAAAACATTCAGTACTTC CASLAGGAKNIQYF
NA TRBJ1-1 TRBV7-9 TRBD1 TGTGCCAGCAGCGCAGGGGGCGTGAGGGATACTGAAGCTTTCTTT CASSAGGVRDTEAFF
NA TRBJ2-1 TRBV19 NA TGTGCCAGTAGTATAGGCGGGAACCCTTACAATGAGCAGTTCTTC CASSIGGNPYNEQFF
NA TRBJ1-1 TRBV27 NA TGTGCCAGCAGTTTCAGTCACCTCAACCCTTACACTGAAGCTTTCTTT CASSFSHLNPYTEAFF
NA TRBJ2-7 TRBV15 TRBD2 TGTGCCACCAGCAGAGGGGGGGAGGGCTCCTACGAGCAGTACTTC CATSRGGEGSYEQYF
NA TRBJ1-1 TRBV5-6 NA TGTGCCAGCAGCTTACAGGGTTACACTGAAGCTTTCTTT CASSLQGYTEAFF
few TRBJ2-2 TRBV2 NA TGTGCCAGCAGTGATCTTTGGCCAGAACACCGGGAGCTGTTTTTT CASSDLWPEHRELFF
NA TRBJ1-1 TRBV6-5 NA TGTGCCAGCAGTTCCACTCCCCCGCCGGCATCGAATGAAGCTTTCTTT CASSSTPPPASNEAFF
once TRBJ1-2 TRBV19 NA TGTGCCAGTAGTATTCCCGGGACGTTCTATGGCTACACCTTC CASSIPGTFYGYTF
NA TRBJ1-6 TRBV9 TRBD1 TGTGCCAGCAGCGCCTCGCAAGGGACAGGGGGATTTTCACCCCTCCACTTT CASSASQGTGGFSPLHF
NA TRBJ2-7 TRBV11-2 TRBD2 TGTGCCAGCAGCTTCTCCGGGACTAGCTCCTACGAGCAGTACTTC CASSFSGTSSYEQYF
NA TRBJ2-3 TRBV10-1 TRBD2 TGCGCCAGCAGTGACTCTGGACTAGCGGGAGGAACAGATACGCAGTATTTT CASSDSGLAGGTDTQYF
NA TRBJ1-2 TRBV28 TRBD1 TGTGCCAGCAGGACAGGGGACTATGGCTACACCTTC CASRTGDYGYTF
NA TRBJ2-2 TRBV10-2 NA TGCGCCAGCAGTGTATTGAGGAGGACGAACACCGGGGAGCTGTTTTTT CASSVLRRTNTGELFF
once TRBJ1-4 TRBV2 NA TGTGCCAGCAGGTCCCAGGGAGGGGGGAATGAAAAACTGTTTTTT CASRSQGGGNEKLFF
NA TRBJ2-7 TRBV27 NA TGTGCCAGCAGTTTTGGGCAGGGTCACTACGAGCAGTACTTC CASSFGQGHYEQYF
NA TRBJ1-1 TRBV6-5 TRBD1 TGTGCCAGCAGGCCTCCGACAGGGTGGGACACTGAAGCTTTCTTT CASRPPTGWDTEAFF
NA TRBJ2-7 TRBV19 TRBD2 TGTGCCAGTAGTTCCGTGGCGGGAGGCCCCTACGAGCAGTACTTC CASSSVAGGPYEQYF
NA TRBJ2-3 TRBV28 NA TGTGCCAGCAACATAGCGGAAAGCACAGATACGCAGTATTTT CASNIAESTDTQYF
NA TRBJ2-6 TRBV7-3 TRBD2 TGTGCCAGCAGCCCAGAGGGAGGGTCTGGGGCCAACGTCCTGACTTTC CASSPEGGSGANVLTF
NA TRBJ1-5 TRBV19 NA TGTGCCAGTAGTATAGGCAGTTTGCCCCAGCATTTT CASSIGSLPQHF
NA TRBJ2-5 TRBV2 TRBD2 TGTGCCAGCAGAACTAGCGGGGGTCCCCAAGAGACCCAGTACTTC CASRTSGGPQETQYF
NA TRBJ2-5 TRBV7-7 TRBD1 TGTGCTAGCAGCCTAGACAGGGTGGAGACCCAGTACTTC CASSLDRVETQYF
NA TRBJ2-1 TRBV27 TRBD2 TGTGCCAGCAGTTTATTTCCTAGCGGAAACAATGAGCAGTTCTTC CASSLFPSGNNEQFF
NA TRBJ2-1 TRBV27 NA TGTGCCAGCAGTTTATCGAACCCTAGCTACAATGAGCAGTTCTTC CASSLSNPSYNEQFF
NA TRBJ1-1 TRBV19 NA TGTGCCAGTAGTATAAGAGGGGCGGAAGCTTTCTTT CASSIRGAEAFF
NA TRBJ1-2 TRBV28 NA TGTGCCAACCAGGACCCGATCCAACTTGGCTACACCTTC CANQDPIQLGYTF
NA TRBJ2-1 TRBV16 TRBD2 TGTGCCAGCAGCCAATCCCTTGCTAGCGGGGATTACAATGAGCAGTTCTTC CASSQSLASGDYNEQFF
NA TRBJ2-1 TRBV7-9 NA TGTGCCAGCAGCTTAGCGCCTGAGCAGTTCTTC CASSLAPEQFF
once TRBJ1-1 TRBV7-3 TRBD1 TGTGCCAGCAGCCCGCGGACAGGCGATCCCAACACTGAAGCTTTCTTT CASSPRTGDPNTEAFF
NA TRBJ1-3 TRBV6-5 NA TGTGCCAGCAGTTACGGTTTGGGGTCCTCTGGAAACACCATATATTTT CASSYGLGSSGNTIYF
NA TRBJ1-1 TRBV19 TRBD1 TGTGCCAGTAGTGTTCAGGGGGCGAACACTGAAGCTTTCTTT CASSVQGANTEAFF
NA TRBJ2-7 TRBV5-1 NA TGCGCCAGCAGTAAGGGCTACGAGCAGTACTTC CASSKGYEQYF
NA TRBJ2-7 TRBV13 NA TGTGCCAGCAGCTTAGGCCTTGGGGGGAGCAACGAGCAGTACTTC CASSLGLGGSNEQYF
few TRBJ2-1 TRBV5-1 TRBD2 TGCGCCAGCAGCTTGGCCGGAGTAGCGGGAGGTATCTCCTACAATGAGCAGTTCTTC CASSLAGVAGGISYNEQFF